The clone carrying this T cell receptor (beta chain) was counted a few times. The antigen is unknown. These data come from a study of identical twins. Whole-study findings and limits: A lower insertion count was a feature of abundant cord blood beta clonotypes, with no such feature in memory repertoires. The study found that models underestimated out-of-frame TCR alpha sharing in monozygotic twins.

Trimming at V came to 6 bases and at J to 4 bases, leaving 6 bases not matched to a gene. The germline gives CDR1 MNHNS, CDR2 SASEGT. CDR3 size: 14 residues. Template switching added a universal primer binding site, and final cDNA carried unique molecular identifiers. TCRdb fed the 5' RACE reads into MiXCR, producing one record per CDR3 protein. The repertoire holds about 890,000 distinct CDR3 sequences, 9% to 15% seen once, with under 2% in the top ten. The sample also formed part of further work on yellow fever vaccine responses in identical twins. That paper states: Reported findings indicate that twins' vaccine T cell responses seemed partially convergent, partially personalized.

Sequencing was carried out using PBMCs. The rearrangement joins TRBV6-1 to TRBJ1-5, with 7 bases that match TRBD1. The receptor's source is a young woman in good health. The CDR3 reads CASSPDRTNQPQHF. CDR3 nucleotide sequence: TGTGCCAGCAGCCCGGACAGGACTAATCAGCCCCAGCATTTT.